The present entry profiles one TCR beta chain with its context. Its antigen is unidentified. The data are from a study of cytomegalovirus exposure and HLA in healthy donors. The protocol was immunoSEQ multiplex PCR, while the TCRdb copy is restricted to in-frame clones and leaves out a portion. This table holds around 300,000 clones, 80% to 90% found once. CDR3 length equals 13 residues. CDR1 is SEHNR and CDR2 is FQNEAQ in the germline V gene (reference sequence). The germline V and J ends were trimmed by 5 bases and 5 bases, with 10 bases remaining between them. Study observations and caveats: Subsequent analysis of the 110 or so validation repertoires found a tendency for first-cohort TCR clusters to co-occur. Cytomegalovirus association was listed for 164 TCR beta chains.

The sequence was collected from a woman aged 18-35 years in good health and CMV-seronegative. The source material was PBMCs. V gene TRBV7-9 combines with J gene TRBJ1-5; tentatively, D is TRBD1 (5 bases). The CDR3 coding sequence is TGTGCCAGCAGCCCCGGACAAGATCAGCCCCAGCATTTT. This translates into CASSPGQDQPQHF.